In this sample, the clone carrying this T cell receptor (beta chain) turned up once. This sample is drawn from a study of blood T cell repertoires in COVID-19. Study-wide background: The United States, Italy and Spain supplied acute and convalescent COVID-19 samples. In each case, the material was cDNA or gDNA derived from T cells, B-cell-depleted T cells, or PBMCs.

In the original analysis: The assay estimated nucleated cells by amplifying reference gene primers. Clones were sequenced by immunoSEQ multiplex PCR, and TCRdb holds only the in-frame ones, with some missing. The V and J calls and clone size come from that table; D and trimming were worked out from the DNA. Seen here are some 270,000 clones, approximately 89% observed once, and the top ten hold 1.5% to 2%. This CDR3 has 17 residues. Trimming cost V 3 bases and J 0 bases, with 14 bases left between them. CDR1 KGHDR and CDR2 SFDVKD come from the germline V gene. The receptor was isolated from a woman aged 60-70 years who had recovered from COVID-19. Sequenced: peripheral blood. The chain employs TRBV24-1 and TRBJ1-5, with D possibly being TRBD1 (5 bases). CDR3: CATSDPGGTSSNQPQHF. In nucleotides, the CDR3 is TGTGCCACCAGTGATCCGGGCGGGACTTCTAGCAATCAGCCCCAGCATTTT.